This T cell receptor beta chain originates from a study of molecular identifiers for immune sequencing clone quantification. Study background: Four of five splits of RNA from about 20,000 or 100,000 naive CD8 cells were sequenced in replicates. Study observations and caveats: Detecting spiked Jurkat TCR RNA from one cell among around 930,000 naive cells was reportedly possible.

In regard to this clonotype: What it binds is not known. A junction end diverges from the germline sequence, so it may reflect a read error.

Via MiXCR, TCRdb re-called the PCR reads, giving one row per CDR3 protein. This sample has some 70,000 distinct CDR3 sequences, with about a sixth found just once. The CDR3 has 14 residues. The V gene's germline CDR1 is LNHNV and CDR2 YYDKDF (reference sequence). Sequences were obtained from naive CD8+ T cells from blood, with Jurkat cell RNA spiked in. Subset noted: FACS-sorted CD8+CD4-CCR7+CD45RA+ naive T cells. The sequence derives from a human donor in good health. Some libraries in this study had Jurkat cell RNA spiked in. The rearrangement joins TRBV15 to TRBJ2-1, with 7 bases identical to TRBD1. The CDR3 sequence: CTTNNRGPYNEQFF. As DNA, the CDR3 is TGTACCACCAATAACAGGGGCCCTTACAATGAGCAGTTCTTC.